The next 20 T cell receptor beta chains were all read from a single sample in a study of sequential checkpoint blockade in melanoma. This sample's treatment: randomized to nivolumab then ipilimumab (arm A) or the reverse (arm B). Profiled with immunoSEQ multiplex PCR; TCRdb holds only in-frame clones, not every one. The sample consists of fewer than 4,500 clones, about a sixth of them appearing once. The sample consisted of tumor tissue (inferred from file names), taken from a patient given nivolumab and ipilimumab in sequence. The source of these receptors is a human donor with melanoma.

The sample holds a few counts of this clone. This sequence joins TRBV28 and TRBJ1-1, with D possibly TRBD1 on 5 matching bases. In germline, CDR1 is MDHEN, CDR2 SYDVKM. Trimming took off 8 bases at V and 4 bases at J, with 11 bases between the two ends. This CDR3 has 12 amino acids. In nucleotides, the CDR3 is TGTGCCAGCTACATTGGGACCACTGAAGCTTTCTTT. It translates to CASYIGTTEAFF.

This clone has a handful of counts. This rearrangement joins TRBV30 to TRBJ1-4, with no clear D. Trimming pared 1 base from V and 8 bases from J, leaving 14 bases between. Looked up from germline, CDR1 is GTSNPN and CDR2 is SVGIG (reference sequence). CDR3 length: 14 amino acids. CDR3 protein: CAWSAWPREEKLFF. In DNA form, the CDR3 reads TGTGCCTGGAGTGCCTGGCCGCGGGAAGAAAAACTGTTTTTT.

This clone was found a few times. Other DNA sequences from this sample encode an identical CDR3 as well. The V gene is TRBV9, the J gene TRBJ2-1; a possible D gene is TRBD2 (6 bases). The CDR3 contains 15 residues. V dropped 0 bases and J dropped 4 bases, with 11 bases sitting between them. Germline V CDR1 and CDR2: SGDLS, YYNGEE. The CDR3 is CASSVAGEGYNEQFF. CDR3 nucleotides: TGTGCCAGCAGCGTAGCGGGAGAGGGTTACAATGAGCAGTTCTTC.

This clone was detected many times. The rearrangement joins TRBV6-1 to TRBJ2-7; D is undetermined. Trimming took 1 base from V and 2 from J, leaving 9 bases between them. Germline V gene data show CDR1 as MNHNS and CDR2 as SASEGT. The CDR3 is 14 residues long. The CDR3 protein is CASSEVYSAYEQYF. The CDR3 DNA reads as TGTGCCAGCAGTGAAGTGTATTCAGCCTACGAGCAGTACTTC.

V is TRBV5-1 and J is TRBJ1-1, with D uncertain. CDR3 size: 14 residues. Between the trimmed V and J ends, which lost 1 base and 4 bases, there was a span of 11 bases. Germline assignment: CDR1 SGHRS and CDR2 YFSETQ. CDR3: CASSLRSDGTEAFF. CDR3 coding DNA: TGCGCCAGCAGCTTGAGGTCGGACGGCACTGAAGCTTTCTTT.

The V and J genes are TRBV11-3 and TRBJ2-7; 8 bases line up with TRBD1. Germline CDR1 reads SGHNT; CDR2 reads YENEEA. The CDR3 contains 14 residues. Unmatched junction bases numbered 7, after V lost 4 bases and J lost 5 bases. The CDR3: CASSSPETGDEQYF. CDR3 bases: TGTGCCAGCAGCTCTCCGGAGACAGGGGACGAGCAGTACTTC.

The genes are TRBV5-1 and TRBJ2-5; D is uncertain. V lost 4 bases to trimming and J lost 4 bases, with 14 bases between them. Per the germline V gene, CDR1 is SGHRS and CDR2 is YFSETQ. This CDR3 region has 14 residues. In DNA form, the CDR3 reads TGCGCCAGCAGCGTGGCCCCGGGCCCAGAGACCCAGTACTTC. Its protein is CASSVAPGPETQYF. Full variable domain (missing parts from reference TRBV5-1 and TRBJ2-5): KAGVTQTPRYLIKTRGQQVTLSCSPISGHRSVSWYQQTPGQGLQFLFEYFSETQRNKGNFPGRFSGRQFSNSRSEMNVSTLELGDSALYLCASSVAPGPETQYFGPGTRLLVL.

The chain has TRBV28 and TRBJ1-1; 8 positions agree with TRBD1. The CDR3 has 16 amino acids. J gave up 0 bases and V 6 bases, and 9 bases lay outside the gene matches. The germline V gene has CDR1 MDHEN and CDR2 SYDVKM. CDR3 DNA: TGTGCCAGCAGAATCCGACAGGGGAGGGTGAACACTGAAGCTTTCTTT. Amino acids: CASRIRQGRVNTEAFF.

This clone was counted ten times or more. The gene calls are TRBV11-3 and TRBJ2-7, with 7 bases that match TRBD2. This CDR3 contains 14 residues. Germline assignment: CDR1 SGHNT and CDR2 YENEEA. V was pared by 3 bases and J by 1 base, with 3 bases of the junction left unmatched. The CDR3 bases are TGTGCCAGCAGCTTCCTGGGGGGGTCCTACGAGCAGTACTTC. It translates to CASSFLGGSYEQYF. Full variable domain (missing parts from reference TRBV11-3 and TRBJ2-7): EAGVVQSPRYKIIEKKQPVAFWCNPISGHNTLYWYLQNLGQGPELLIRYENEEAVDDSQLPKDRFSAERLKGVDSTLKIQPAELGDSAVYLCASSFLGGSYEQYFGPGTRLTVT.

The V and J genes are TRBV4-1 and TRBJ2-5; 11 positions match TRBD1. The CDR3 runs to 16 residues. V lost 4 bases to trimming and J lost 5 bases; unmatched junction nucleotides: 9. CDR1 MGHRA and CDR2 YSYEKL come from the germline V gene. CDR3 coding DNA: TGCGCCAGCAGCCTGGACAGGGGGCGAGGAGGGGAGACCCAGTACTTC. Its protein product is CASSLDRGRGGETQYF.

The table lists this clone with many counts. The chain joins TRBV11-3 to TRBJ1-5; 7 bases are shared with TRBD1. With 3 bases clipped from V and 6 bases from J, the junction kept 5 bases outside the gene matches. This CDR3 has 14 residues. Germline V gene sequence: CDR1 SGHNT, CDR2 YENEEA. DNA of the CDR3: TGTGCCAGCAGCTTGGAGCAGGGGGGTCAGCCCCAGCATTTT. It translates to CASSLEQGGQPQHF.

A few counts support this clone. V gene TRBV9 combines with J gene TRBJ1-2, with D maybe TRBD1 (5 bases). V lost 0 bases and J 4 bases, leaving 10 bases between the germline ends. Germline CDR1 reads SGDLS; CDR2 reads YYNGEE. The CDR3 runs 14 residues. CDR3 bases: TGTGCCAGCAGCGTAGTTGGGGGTGGCTATGGCTACACCTTC. Amino acids: CASSVVGGGYGYTF.

The V call is TRBV12-5, the J call TRBJ2-2, with D hard to call. V lost 8 bases, J lost 1 base, and 8 bases lay in between. Germline-derived CDR1 and CDR2 are LGHNT and FRNRAP. The CDR3 runs to 13 residues. CDR3 in amino acids: CASLPWNTGELFF. CDR3 DNA: TGTGCTAGTCTCCCGTGGAACACCGGGGAGCTGTTTTTT. Together with reference TRBV12-5 and TRBJ2-2, the CDR3 gives the full variable domain: DARVTQTPRHKVTEMGQEVTMRCQPILGHNTVFWYRQTMMQGLELLAYFRNRAPLDDSGMPKDRFSAEMPDATLATLKIQPSEPRDSAVYFCASLPWNTGELFFGEGSRLTVL.

Only a few counts were recorded for this clone. The chain combines TRBV18 with TRBJ2-6; D possibly matches TRBD1 or TRBD2 (5 bases each). The V gene's germline CDR1 is KGHSH and CDR2 LQKENI. CDR3 size: 18 residues. Deletions cut 0 bases from V and 2 bases from J, with 14 bases between. CDR3 protein: CASSPPPGLGAGANVLTF. The CDR3 DNA is TGTGCCAGCTCACCACCTCCGGGCCTGGGGGCTGGGGCCAACGTCCTGACTTTC. Looking up the rest from reference TRBV18 and TRBJ2-6 gives the full variable domain: NAGVMQNPRHLVRRRGQEARLRCSPMKGHSHVYWYRQLPEEGLKFMVYLQKENIIDESGMPKERFSAEFPKEGPSILRIQQVVRGDSAAYFCASSPPPGLGAGANVLTFGAGSRLTVL.

By share, this clone ranks as medium-sized. The rearrangement uses TRBV11-3 and TRBJ2-7; 7 bases align to TRBD1. With V trimmed by 7 bases and J by 1 base, 7 bases remained unmatched. The CDR3 contains 14 residues. CDR1 is SGHNT and CDR2 is YENEEA in the germline V gene. CDR3 DNA sequence: TGTGCCAGCAAGCTGGACAGGCAATCCTACGAGCAGTACTTC. Translated: CASKLDRQSYEQYF.

The chain couples TRBV6-8 to TRBJ1-2, with D perhaps matching TRBD1 (6 bases). Trimming shortened V by 6 bases and J by 0 bases, and 14 bases separated the two germline ends. The CDR3 has 15 residues. Germline V CDR1 and CDR2: MNHGY, SAAAGT. Written as DNA, the CDR3 is TGTGCCAGCAGACCTCGGGAGGGGGCTAACTATGGCTACACCTTC. Amino acids: CASRPREGANYGYTF.

The chain recombines TRBV6-8 with TRBJ1-2; D uncertain. With 5 bases removed from V and 4 bases from J, the gap between germline ends came to 11 bases. Germline values: CDR1 MNHGY, CDR2 SAAAGT. This CDR3 comprises 13 residues. As DNA, the CDR3 is TGTGCCAGCAGTGATATGGGGAGCTATGGCTACACCTTC. Amino acids: CASSDMGSYGYTF.

Relative to its sample, this clone is medium-sized. The CDR3 here is CASSLVVKGSPLHF. CDR3 bases: TGTGCCAGCAGCCTCGTGGTAAAGGGATCACCCCTCCACTTT. The rearrangement joins TRBV11-3 to TRBJ1-6, with D hard to call. The germline CDR1 and CDR2 sequences are SGHNT and YENEEA. V was cut by 5 bases and J by 10 bases, with 15 bases left in between. This CDR3 is built from 14 residues.

This clone is deemed medium-sized. The chain employs TRBV11-3 and TRBJ2-7; the match to TRBD2 covers 9 bases. Germline values: CDR1 SGHNT, CDR2 YENEEA. The CDR3 is 17 residues long. V was clipped by 5 bases and J by 2 bases; unmatched bases: 13. The chain's CDR3 is CASSPGLAVRVTYEQYF. The CDR3 nucleotides are TGTGCCAGCAGCCCGGGACTAGCAGTAAGGGTAACCTACGAGCAGTACTTC.

The rearrangement links TRBV6-8 to TRBJ1-6; D is unresolved. Looked up from germline, CDR1 is MNHGY and CDR2 is SAAAGT. The V and J ends lost 2 bases and 0 bases respectively, with 11 bases between them. This CDR3 is 17 amino acids long. CDR3 protein: CASSYMGDFSYNSPLHF. Written as DNA, the CDR3 is TGTGCCAGCAGTTACATGGGAGATTTCTCCTATAATTCACCCCTCCACTTT.